The 19 T cell receptor beta chains below were found in one sample sequenced in a study of cytomegalovirus exposure and HLA in healthy donors. Use of 60 Vbeta and 13 Jbeta primers characterized the PCR. The method was immunoSEQ multiplex PCR; TCRdb's version includes in-frame clones alone and lacks a portion of them. The repertoire holds 180,000 or so clones, with under 80% as singletons. The sample comprised PBMCs. The origin of the receptors is a female donor in good health and CMV-seronegative.

This clone occurred once. The gene calls are TRBV6-5 and TRBJ2-7, with D unclear. There are 15 residues in the CDR3. Germline loops: CDR1 MNHEY, CDR2 SVGAGI. V lost 5 bases and J lost 3, with 17 bases in between. Here the CDR3 DNA reads TGTGCCAGCAGTACCTCCGGGTCACTATTCTACGAGCAGTACTTC. This gives the protein CASSTSGSLFYEQYF.

This clone has a single count. The rearrangement uses TRBV11-2 and TRBJ1-4; a possible D gene is TRBD1 (5 bases). The germline V gene has CDR1 SGHAT and CDR2 FQNNGV. The CDR3 has 14 residues. V dropped 3 bases and J dropped 2 bases, with 7 bases sitting between them. The CDR3 here is CASSLGTTNEKLFF. Here the CDR3 DNA reads TGTGCCAGCAGCTTGGGGACTACTAATGAAAAACTGTTTTTT. The complete variable domain, with remaining parts taken from reference TRBV11-2 and TRBJ1-4, reads EAGVAQSPRYKIIEKRQSVAFWCNPISGHATLYWYQQILGQGPKLLIQFQNNGVVDDSQLPKDRFSAERLKGVDSTLKIQPAKLEDSAVYLCASSLGTTNEKLFFGSGTQLSVL.

The chain links TRBV5-5 to TRBJ2-1, with TRBD2 matching over 8 bases. Germline CDR1 and CDR2: SGHKS and YYEKEE (reference sequence). The CDR3 extends over 14 amino acids. Trimming at V came to 1 base and at J to 9 bases, leaving 6 bases not matched to a gene. The chain's CDR3 is CASSLLAGRCEQFF. As DNA, the CDR3 is TGTGCCAGCAGCTTGTTAGCGGGAAGGTGTGAGCAGTTCTTC.

This rearrangement joins TRBV29-1 to TRBJ1-1; D possibly corresponds to TRBD1 (6 bases). The V and J ends lost 7 bases and 5 bases respectively, with 17 bases between them. Germline V gene sequence: CDR1 SQVTM, CDR2 ANQGSEA. The CDR3 sequence is 13 residues long. The CDR3 DNA is TGCAGCGGGTGGGGGGGCAGCGGGACTGAAGCTTTCTTT. Translated: CSGWGGSGTEAFF.

The chain joins TRBV10-1 to TRBJ1-1; D not resolved. CDR1 WNHNN and CDR2 SYGVQD come from the germline V gene (reference sequence). V lost 4 bases and J 5 bases, leaving 8 bases between the germline ends. This CDR3 comprises 12 residues. CDR3 DNA sequence: TGCGCCAGCAGTGTTTTCCAAACTGAAGCTTTCTTT. Its protein product is CASSVFQTEAFF.

This chain uses TRBV14 with TRBJ2-1; 14 nucleotides line up with TRBD2. The germline gives CDR1 SGHDN, CDR2 FVKESK. V lost 5 bases, J lost 6 bases, and 9 bases stayed unmatched. The CDR3 totals 17 residues. This CDR3 is CASSSRSGTSGSNEQFF. Here the CDR3 DNA reads TGTGCCAGCAGCTCAAGATCCGGGACTAGCGGGAGCAATGAGCAGTTCTTC. The entire variable domain, with the rest obtained from reference TRBV14 and TRBJ2-1, is as follows: EAGVTQFPSHSVIEKGQTVTLRCDPISGHDNLYWYRRVMGKEIKFLLHFVKESKQDESGMPNNRFLAERTGGTYSTLKVQPAELEDSGVYFCASSSRSGTSGSNEQFFGPGTRLTVL.

The chain joins TRBV15 to TRBJ2-1, with 10 nucleotides matching TRBD1. Trimming removed 5 bases from V and 3 bases from J; junction bases left unmatched: 4. Germline CDR1 reads LNHNV; CDR2 reads YYDKDF (reference sequence). The CDR3 spans 15 residues. CDR3 DNA sequence: TGTGCCACCAGCGGCCGGGACAGGGGCTACAATGAGCAGTTCTTC. Its protein is CATSGRDRGYNEQFF.

In this sample, this clone turned up many times. The chain combines TRBV6-5 with TRBJ2-1; 8 positions match TRBD2. The trim removed 7 bases at V and 9 bases at J, leaving 11 bases unmatched. This CDR3 region has 14 residues. The germline V gene has CDR1 MNHEY and CDR2 SVGAGI. The CDR3 sequence is CASKTGGVLGEQFF. DNA for the CDR3: TGTGCCAGCAAAACCGGGGGGGTCCTGGGTGAGCAGTTCTTC.

This clone occurred once. The rearrangement links TRBV11-2 to TRBJ1-4; 8 nucleotides line up with TRBD1. Losses at the gene ends were 5 bases for V and 7 bases for J; bases not matched to a gene: 9. CDR3 size: 15 residues. Germline V lookup: CDR1 SGHAT, CDR2 FQNNGV. This CDR3 reads CASSPLTGDVEKLFF. CDR3 nucleotide sequence: TGTGCCAGCAGCCCCCTGACAGGGGATGTTGAAAAACTGTTTTTT.

V usage is TRBV18 and J usage is TRBJ1-2; D not resolved. CDR1 KGHSH and CDR2 LQKENI come from the germline V gene. This CDR3 spans 12 amino acids. The V end was cut by 4 bases, the J end by 6 bases, with 9 bases between. For the CDR3, the DNA is TGTGCCAGCTCACTAACACGGGATGGCTACACCTTC. Translated: CASSLTRDGYTF. Full variable domain (missing parts from reference TRBV18 and TRBJ1-2): NAGVMQNPRHLVRRRGQEARLRCSPMKGHSHVYWYRQLPEEGLKFMVYLQKENIIDESGMPKERFSAEFPKEGPSILRIQQVVRGDSAAYFCASSLTRDGYTFGSGTRLTVV.

This clone is a singleton in its sample. The chain recombines TRBV7-2 with TRBJ2-1; 9 bases are a match to TRBD2. The CDR3 totals 15 residues. Germline V gene lookup returns CDR1 SGHTA and CDR2 FQGNSA. V was clipped by 4 bases and J by 4 bases; unmatched bases: 5. The CDR3 spells CASSSQRGAYNEQFF. CDR3 sequence (DNA): TGTGCCAGCAGCTCCCAGCGGGGGGCGTACAATGAGCAGTTCTTC.

The J gene is TRBJ2-2, the V gene TRBV28, with 10 bases identical to TRBD1. There are 16 residues in the CDR3. After removal of 6 bases from V and 4 bases from J, the junction contained 8 bases not matched to a gene. CDR1 and CDR2 from the germline V gene are MDHEN and SYDVKM. The CDR3 spells CASRRGGQGSTGELFF. The CDR3 DNA sequence: TGTGCCAGCAGGAGAGGGGGACAGGGGTCCACCGGGGAGCTGTTTTTT.

This clone came up a few times. V is TRBV4-3 and J is TRBJ1-4; the match to TRBD1 covers 7 bases. With V trimmed by 1 base and J by 8 bases, 10 bases remained unmatched. There are 16 residues in the CDR3. CDR1 is LGHNA and CDR2 is YSLEER in the germline V gene. CDR3 nucleotides: TGCGCCAGCAGCCAAGTTCCGCAGGGGGTAGGGGAAAAACTGTTTTTT. This codes for CASSQVPQGVGEKLFF.

This clone occurred a few times. This chain uses TRBV21-1 with TRBJ1-6; no check of the table's D call, TRBD1, against the DNA was made. TRBV21-1 constitutes a pseudogene. The CDR3 is 18 amino acids. The CDR3 bases are TGTGCCAGCAGCACCTCCCGGTGGACAGGGGGTTATAATTCACCCCTCCACTTT. The encoded protein is CASSTSRWTGGYNSPLHF.

The chain is built from TRBV7-9 and TRBJ2-7, with TRBD2 identical over 10 bases. V lost 2 bases, J lost 3 bases, and 4 bases stayed unmatched. This CDR3 contains 15 residues. Germline assignment: CDR1 SEHNR and CDR2 FQNEAQ (reference sequence). The CDR3, as DNA: TGTGCCAGCAGCTTATCCGCTAGCGGGGGCTACGAGCAGTACTTC. Encoded protein: CASSLSASGGYEQYF.

This clone was observed once. The chain couples TRBV19 to TRBJ1-4, with D perhaps matching TRBD1 (5 bases). This CDR3 contains 13 residues. Germline V CDR1 and CDR2: LNHDA, SQIVND (reference sequence). Trimming took 0 bases from V and 14 from J, leaving 13 bases between them. The CDR3, as DNA: TGTGCCAGTAGTATAGATCCCCCGGCAGGGCTGTTTTTT. Its protein product is CASSIDPPAGLFF.

The J gene is TRBJ2-1, the V gene TRBV5-8, with TRBD1 matching over 10 bases. This CDR3 has 16 amino acids. V lost 1 base, J lost 9 bases, and 10 bases stayed unmatched. Per germline, CDR1 SGHTS and CDR2 YDEGEE. The chain's CDR3 is CASSLTGQGSRGEQFF. CDR3 sequence (DNA): TGTGCCAGCAGCTTGACGGGACAGGGGTCCCGCGGTGAGCAGTTCTTC.

This chain joins TRBV28 and TRBJ1-3; a weak D match, TRBD1 (5 bases). CDR3 length equals 17 residues. Germline CDR1 and CDR2: MDHEN and SYDVKM. DNA for the CDR3: TGTGTCACCAGTCTCACTGGGGGGATAGGGGCTGGAAACACCATATATTTT. Translated: CVTSLTGGIGAGNTIYF.

This chain connects TRBV7-3 to TRBJ2-5, with 10 bases identical to TRBD2. The V and J ends lost 4 bases and 3 bases, in that order; junction bases with no gene match: 2. This CDR3 is built from 14 residues. CDR1 and CDR2 from the germline V gene are SGHTA and FQGTGA. This CDR3 reads CASSSSGSKETQYF. CDR3 nucleotides: TGTGCCAGCAGCTCTAGCGGGAGTAAAGAGACCCAGTACTTC.